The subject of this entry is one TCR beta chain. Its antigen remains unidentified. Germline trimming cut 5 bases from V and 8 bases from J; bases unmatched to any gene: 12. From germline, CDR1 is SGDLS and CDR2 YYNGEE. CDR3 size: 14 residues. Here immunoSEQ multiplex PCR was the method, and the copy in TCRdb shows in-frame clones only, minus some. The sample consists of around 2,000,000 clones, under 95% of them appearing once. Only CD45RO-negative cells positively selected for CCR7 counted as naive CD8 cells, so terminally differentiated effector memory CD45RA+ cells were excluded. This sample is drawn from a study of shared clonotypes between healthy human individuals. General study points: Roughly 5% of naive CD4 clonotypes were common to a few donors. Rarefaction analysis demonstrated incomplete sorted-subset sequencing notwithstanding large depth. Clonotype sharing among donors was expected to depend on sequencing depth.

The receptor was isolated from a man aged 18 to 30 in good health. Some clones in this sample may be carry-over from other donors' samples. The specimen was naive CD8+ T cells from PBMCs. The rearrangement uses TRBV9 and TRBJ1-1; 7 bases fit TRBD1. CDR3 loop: CASRGTVRPPEAFF. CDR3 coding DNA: TGTGCCAGCAGGGGGACAGTCCGCCCCCCCGAAGCTTTCTTT.